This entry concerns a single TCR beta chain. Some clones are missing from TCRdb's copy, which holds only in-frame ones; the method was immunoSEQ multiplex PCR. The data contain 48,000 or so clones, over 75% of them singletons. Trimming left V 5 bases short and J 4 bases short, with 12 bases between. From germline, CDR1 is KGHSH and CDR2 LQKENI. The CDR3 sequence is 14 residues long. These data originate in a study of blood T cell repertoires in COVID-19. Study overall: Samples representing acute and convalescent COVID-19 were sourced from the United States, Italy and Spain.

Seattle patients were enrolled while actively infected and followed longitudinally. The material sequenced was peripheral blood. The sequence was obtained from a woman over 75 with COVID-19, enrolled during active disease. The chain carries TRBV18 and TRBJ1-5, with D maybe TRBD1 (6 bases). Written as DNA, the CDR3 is TGTGCCAGCTCAACTACAGGGCGAAATCAGCCCCAGCATTTT. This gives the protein CASSTTGRNQPQHF.